A selection of T cell receptor beta chains follows, all from one sample in a study of CD8+ T cells in alopecia areata. TCRdb keeps only in-frame clones here, not all; method: immunoSEQ multiplex PCR. The sample contains roughly 100,000 clones, around three fifths of which appear only once. Sample: CD4+ T cells sorted from blood. These receptors originate from a human donor in good health. CDR3s include the opening cysteine and the closing phenylalanine or tryptophan. Fields, in order: V gene, clone size, J gene, D gene, CDR3 DNA, CDR3 protein. D genes are given only for firm matches. Part of the rows lack a size; the others show once, few, many or a class for expanded clones.

TRBV27	few	TRBJ2-3	TRBD2	TGTGCCAGCAGTTTATGGGCTAGCGGGGGGGCCTCAGCGTCAGATACGCAGTATTTT	CASSLWASGGASASDTQYF
TRBV29-1	once	TRBJ1-2	NA	TGCAGCGTTGGCTCGGGTCGGTCAGGGAGAGGCTACACCTTC	CSVGSGRSGRGYTF
TRBV30	NA	TRBJ1-5	NA	TGTGCCTGGAAATCTCGGAGCAGTTACAATCAGCCCCAGCATTTT	CAWKSRSSYNQPQHF
TRBV5-1	NA	TRBJ2-2	NA	TGCGCCAGCAGCCGCAGGGGCTCCCGAGCCGGGGAGCTGTTTTTT	CASSRRGSRAGELFF
TRBV29-1	medium-sized	TRBJ2-5	NA	TGCAGCGTTAAGCCGTTCGGGGAGACCCAGTACTTC	CSVKPFGETQYF
TRBV7-9	NA	TRBJ2-1	NA	TGTGCCAGCAGCTTAGGGGGTTTTACGGGGGTATCCTACAATGAGCAGTTCTTC	CASSLGGFTGVSYNEQFF
TRBV2	few	TRBJ2-7	NA	TGTGCCAGCGAAGCCTACGAGCAGTACTTC	CASEAYEQYF
TRBV29-1	few	TRBJ1-5	TRBD1	TGCAGCGTTTCAGGGACAGGGCCTCTTCAGCCCCAGCATTTT	CSVSGTGPLQPQHF
TRBV5-1	NA	TRBJ2-7	NA	TGCGCCAGCAGCTTGTGGGCCAGCGAGCAGTACTTC	CASSLWASEQYF
TRBV29-1	NA	TRBJ1-5	NA	TGCAGCGTCGCAAGCAGCAATCAGCCCCAGCATTTT	CSVASSNQPQHF
TRBV5-5	NA	TRBJ2-7	NA	TGTGCCAGCAGCTTGGCGGGGGACCCCTCCTACGAGCAGTACTTC	CASSLAGDPSYEQYF
TRBV29-1	NA	TRBJ1-5	NA	TGCAGCGTTGGTCAAGGGAATCAGCCCCAGCATTTT	CSVGQGNQPQHF
TRBV7-2	few	TRBJ1-2	NA	TGTGCCAGCAGCTTAGTTGAGCAGGGCGGCTATGGCTACACCTTC	CASSLVEQGGYGYTF
TRBV7-6	NA	TRBJ2-3	TRBD2	TGTGCCAGCAGCTTAAATCCTAGCGGGGTCTCAGATACGCAGTATTTT	CASSLNPSGVSDTQYF
TRBV29-1	NA	TRBJ2-4	TRBD1	TGCAGCGCCCGAGGGGGACAGGGTGACATTCAGTACTTC	CSARGGQGDIQYF
TRBV7-9	NA	TRBJ2-7	NA	TGTGCCAGCAGCTTAATGTCCCTAGCCTCAGACTACGAGCAGTACTTC	CASSLMSLASDYEQYF
TRBV10-3	NA	TRBJ1-5	NA	TGTGCCATCAGTGAGTCGGCAGGAAATCAGCCCCAGCATTTT	CAISESAGNQPQHF
TRBV7-9	NA	TRBJ1-1	NA	TGTGCCAGCAGCTCCATGCACACTGAAGCTTTCTTT	CASSSMHTEAFF
TRBV29-1	NA	TRBJ1-5	NA	TGCAGCGTTGAAGATGGCAATCAGCCCCAGCATTTT	CSVEDGNQPQHF
TRBV11-2	NA	TRBJ1-1	NA	TGTGCCAGCATCACATGGGGGGCAAACGAAGCTTTCTTT	CASITWGANEAFF